The rows below give T cell receptor beta chains drawn from one sample of a study of CD8 T cells in Susac syndrome. Each CDR3 protein gets one entry after TCRdb re-called the immunoSEQ multiplex PCR reads with MiXCR. Among 200,000 or so distinct CDR3 sequences listed, nearly 95% were seen once. Material for sequencing was CD4+ T cells from PBMCs. The receptors stem from a human donor with multiple sclerosis. Each CDR3 is given with its conserved first and last residue. A D gene is named only where the DNA matches it firmly. Size is omitted from some rows. Given values are once, few, many or a class for expanded clones.

DNA: TGTGCCACCAGCAGAGGCCCCACGGGACAATTTAATCAGCCCCAGCATTTT
CDR3: CATSRGPTGQFNQPQHF
length: 17
D: -
J: TRBJ1-5
V: TRBV15
size: -

DNA: TGCGCCAGCAGCTTGGATGGAAGCGCCTACAATGAGCAGTTCTTC
CDR3: CASSLDGSAYNEQFF
length: 15
D: -
J: TRBJ2-1
V: TRBV5-1
size: -

DNA: TGCAGTGCCCCCCGCCCTGGACTTGAGCAGTTCTTC
CDR3: CSAPRPGLEQFF
length: 12
D: -
J: TRBJ2-1
V: TRBV20-1
size: -

DNA: TGTGCCAGCAGCCAAGCAAGGGGGGACAATCAGCCCCAGCATTTT
CDR3: CASSQARGDNQPQHF
length: 15
D: -
J: TRBJ1-5
V: TRBV3-1
size: -

DNA: TGTGCCAGCAGCCAAGATCTAAGGGGAGAAGCCTTCTTT
CDR3: CASSQDLRGEAFF
length: 13
D: -
J: TRBJ1-1
V: TRBV14
size: -

DNA: TGTGCCAGCAGTTTGACTAGCGGATCCTACAATGAGCAGTTCTTC
CDR3: CASSLTSGSYNEQFF
length: 15
D: TRBD2
J: TRBJ2-1
V: TRBV6-5
size: -

DNA: TGCAGTGCTAGAGATTGGTTAGCGACGGAGACCCAGTACTTC
CDR3: CSARDWLATETQYF
length: 14
D: -
J: TRBJ2-5
V: TRBV20-1
size: -

DNA: TGCAGCGCGACAGGGGGGCTGCTTAGTGAGCAGTTCTTC
CDR3: CSATGGLLSEQFF
length: 13
D: TRBD1
J: TRBJ2-1
V: TRBV20-1
size: -

DNA: TGTGCCAGCAGTCCGCGGGCCGGGACAGGAGCCGTTAATGAGCAGTTCTTC
CDR3: CASSPRAGTGAVNEQFF
length: 17
D: TRBD1
J: TRBJ2-1
V: TRBV27
size: -

DNA: TGTGCCAGCAGCTCAACCGGGACAGCGGGGGAGCAGTACTTC
CDR3: CASSSTGTAGEQYF
length: 14
D: -
J: TRBJ2-7
V: TRBV7-9
size: -

DNA: TGTGCCTGGAATAAGGGAACGGGCCCGAACGGTCAGCCCCAGCATTTT
CDR3: CAWNKGTGPNGQPQHF
length: 16
D: -
J: TRBJ1-5
V: TRBV30
size: -

DNA: TGTGCCAGCCAGCCCCTTCTCTCTGGGGCCAACGTCCTGACTTTC
CDR3: CASQPLLSGANVLTF
length: 15
D: -
J: TRBJ2-6
V: TRBV7-9
size: -

DNA: TGTGCCTGGAGTCCCAGATTGGGGCTAGCGAGTGAGCAGTTCTTC
CDR3: CAWSPRLGLASEQFF
length: 15
D: -
J: TRBJ2-1
V: TRBV30
size: -

DNA: TGCAGTGCTAGAATGCGGGTCGGCGATCAGCCCCAGCATTTT
CDR3: CSARMRVGDQPQHF
length: 14
D: -
J: TRBJ1-5
V: TRBV20-1
size: -

DNA: TGTGCCACCAGTCCGGGACTCACTAATGAGCAGTTCTTC
CDR3: CATSPGLTNEQFF
length: 13
D: -
J: TRBJ2-1
V: TRBV15
size: -

DNA: TGCAGTGCAGCAGGGTTGGCGGAAAAACTGTTTTTT
CDR3: CSAAGLAEKLFF
length: 12
D: -
J: TRBJ1-4
V: TRBV20-1
size: once

DNA: TGTGCCAGCAGTGACAGACTAGCGCTAAAAGATGAGCAGTTCTTC
CDR3: CASSDRLALKDEQFF
length: 15
D: TRBD2
J: TRBJ2-1
V: TRBV12-3/TRBV12-4
size: once